These 16 T cell receptor beta chains were sequenced from one sample in a study of T cell repertoires in cytomegalovirus infection. These receptors' targets are unknown. TCRdb analysed the reads with MiXCR anew, one entry per CDR3 protein. The table shows more than 300,000 distinct CDR3 sequences, with about a third occurring only once. Source: cultured PBMCs, taken from culture after CMV antigen stimulation. These receptors came from a human donor in good health (CMV status not recorded). Some clones in this sample may be carry-over from other donors' samples.

The gene calls are TRBV5-6 and TRBJ1-1; 7 bases map to TRBD1. J was trimmed by 5 bases and V by 6 bases; bases with no gene match: 13. In germline, CDR1 is SGHDT, CDR2 YYEEEE. This CDR3 is 15 amino acids long. CDR3: CASTPQGGGLTEAFF. CDR3 sequence (DNA): TGTGCCAGCACCCCCCAGGGGGGGGGCCTTACTGAAGCTTTCTTT.

This rearrangement joins TRBV6-2 or TRBV6-3 to TRBJ2-1, with D possibly matching TRBD2 (5 bases). V lost 5 bases to trimming and J lost 6 bases, with 14 bases between them. Germline CDR1 MNHEY, CDR2 SVGEGT. This CDR3 has 14 amino acids. The CDR3 DNA reads TGTGCCAGCAGTCGCCGTACTGGAGGCAATGAGCAGTTCTTC. This codes for CASSRRTGGNEQFF.

The table lists this clonotype with a few counts. The chain combines TRBV28 with TRBJ1-4; 7 nucleotides agree with TRBD1. Per the germline V gene, CDR1 is MDHEN and CDR2 is SYDVKM. CDR3 size: 13 residues. The trim removed 10 bases at V and 6 bases at J, leaving 8 bases unmatched. CDR3 sequence: CAIQGGDYEKLFF. The DNA for the CDR3 is TGTGCCATTCAGGGGGGGGACTATGAAAAACTGTTTTTT.

This clonotype was picked up a small number of times. The V and J genes are TRBV29-1 and TRBJ1-1, with D hard to call. Trimming removed 4 bases at V and 5 bases at J, with 20 bases between. This CDR3 region has 15 residues. CDR1 and CDR2 from the germline V gene are SQVTM and ANQGSEA. The CDR3 DNA sequence: TGCAGCGTTGTTGGTATCGGGATCCTGCGGACTGAAGCTTTCTTT. It codes for CSVVGIGILRTEAFF.

The chain couples TRBV4-2 to TRBJ2-1; D is undetermined. The CDR3 consists of 16 residues. Trimming pared 0 bases from V and 1 base from J, leaving 10 bases between. Germline lookup yields CDR1 LGHNA and CDR2 YNFKEQ. CDR3 DNA: TGTGCCAGCAGCCAAGATCTGCTAGTGTCCTACAATGAGCAGTTCTTC. Amino acid sequence: CASSQDLLVSYNEQFF.

The chain joins TRBV7-2 to TRBJ2-2; 10 bases fit TRBD2. Trimming removed 1 base from V and 0 bases from J; junction bases left unmatched: 8. CDR3 length equals 19 residues. CDR1 is SGHTA, CDR2 FQGNSA, per germline. CDR3 protein: CASSLGVRLAGANTGELFF. As DNA, the CDR3 is TGTGCCAGCAGCTTAGGTGTGCGACTAGCGGGTGCGAACACCGGGGAGCTGTTTTTT. Full variable domain (remainder filled in from reference TRBV7-2 and TRBJ2-2): GAGVSQSPSNKVTEKGKDVELRCDPISGHTALYWYRQSLGQGLEFLIYFQGNSAPDKSGLPSDRFSAERTGGSVSTLTIQRTQQEDSAVYLCASSLGVRLAGANTGELFFGEGSRLTVL.

CDR3 nucleotide sequence: TGTGCCAGCAGCTTAGATGGGACAGGGGTGTCCTACGAGCAGTACTTC. Translating gives CASSLDGTGVSYEQYF. This chain links TRBV7-2 with TRBJ2-7, with 10 bases aligning to TRBD1. Germline values: CDR1 SGHTA, CDR2 FQGNSA. The V gene end was trimmed by 1 base and the J gene end by 1 base; junction bases not matched to a gene: 4. The CDR3 totals 16 residues.

This clonotype turned up a few times. This chain connects TRBV19 to TRBJ2-1, with D perhaps TRBD2 (6 bases). CDR3 size: 15 residues. Germline CDR1 is LNHDA and CDR2 is SQIVND (reference sequence). Trimming took 5 bases from V and 5 from J, leaving 16 bases between them. Here the CDR3 reads CASSSLAGRNNEQFF. The CDR3 region has the DNA TGTGCCAGTAGTTCTCTTGCGGGGAGAAACAATGAGCAGTTCTTC.

This clonotype has at least ten counts. V and J are TRBV11-3 and TRBJ2-3; no reliable D call. Trimming took off 0 bases at V and 2 bases at J, with 9 bases between the two ends. The CDR3 runs to 15 residues. CDR1 and CDR2 (germline): SGHNT, YENEEA. CDR3 sequence reads: CASSLDPSATDTQYF. DNA for the CDR3: TGTGCCAGCAGCTTAGACCCTTCGGCCACAGATACGCAGTATTTT.

This clonotype appeared a few times. This rearrangement joins TRBV7-9 to TRBJ2-1; D may correspond to TRBD1 or TRBD2 (5 bases each). Trimming removed 5 bases from V and 3 bases from J, with 14 bases in between. The germline CDR1 and CDR2 sequences are SEHNR and FQNEAQ (reference sequence). The CDR3 loop spans 15 amino acids. DNA of the CDR3: TGTGCCAGCAGCCCCTGGGACCTACACTACAATGAGCAGTTCTTC. Protein product: CASSPWDLHYNEQFF.

This clonotype has only a few counts. The chain recombines TRBV24-1 with TRBJ2-1, with 13 bases that match TRBD2. This CDR3 region has 17 residues. Germline CDR1 reads KGHDR; CDR2 reads SFDVKD. V trimming: 4 bases; J trimming: 8 bases; junction bases outside the gene matches: 10. As DNA, the CDR3 is TGTGCCACCAGTGACAGACAGGGACTAGCGGGAATGGATGAGCAGTTCTTC. Its protein is CATSDRQGLAGMDEQFF.

This clonotype was counted many times. This chain uses TRBV14 with TRBJ2-3, with 9 bases identical to TRBD2. This CDR3 is 18 amino acids long. The germline V gene has CDR1 SGHDN and CDR2 FVKESK. Losses at the gene ends were 0 bases for V and 4 bases for J; bases not matched to a gene: 11. The CDR3 DNA reads as TGTGCCAGCAGCCAAGATCAGAAGCGGGGGGTAGCGGCAGATACGCAGTATTTT. Encoded protein: CASSQDQKRGVAADTQYF.

This rearrangement joins TRBV7-2 to TRBJ2-1, with D uncertain. The germline V and J ends were trimmed by 1 base and 9 bases, with 16 bases remaining between them. This CDR3 is 15 amino acids long. Germline V gene lookup returns CDR1 SGHTA and CDR2 FQGNSA. The CDR3: CASSLDLSRVSEQFF. The CDR3 DNA reads TGTGCCAGCAGCTTAGATCTCTCTAGAGTGAGTGAGCAGTTCTTC.

This chain links TRBV19 with TRBJ2-1, with 9 bases fitting TRBD2. Germline V gene data show CDR1 as LNHDA and CDR2 as SQIVND (reference sequence). V was clipped by 7 bases and J by 9 bases; unmatched bases: 10. The CDR3 is 14 amino acids. The CDR3 loop is CASTGLARTGEQFF. CDR3 bases: TGTGCCAGTACGGGACTAGCACGTACGGGTGAGCAGTTCTTC.

The chain combines TRBV12-3 or TRBV12-4 with TRBJ1-1; D is perhaps TRBD1 (6 bases). The CDR3 sequence is 13 residues long. V was cut by 6 bases and J by 0 bases, with 8 bases left in between. The CDR3 DNA follows: TGTGCCAGCAGGGACAGCATGAACACTGAAGCTTTCTTT. It codes for CASRDSMNTEAFF.

This clonotype was observed a handful of times. The genes are TRBV12-3 or TRBV12-4 and TRBJ2-2, with TRBD1 identical over 7 bases. This CDR3 has 16 residues. V gave up 4 bases and J gave up 5 bases; unmatched junction bases: 10. The CDR3 region has the DNA TGTGCCAGCAGTTCTCCGAGGGACAGCCGAACCGGGGAGCTGTTTTTT. This encodes CASSSPRDSRTGELFF.